The present TCR beta chain was sequenced within a study of stem cell transplantation in POMP-related autoinflammatory disease. For the study at large: Impaired MHC class I-dependent CD8+ differentiation was hypothesized from defective thymoproteasomes. Before transplant: CD4+ naive skewing, low CD8+ proportions, reduced cytokine secretion. Broader study findings: In PRAID patients, the number of distinct TRB V-J gene pairings was restricted. A trend toward lower repertoire diversity and greater clonality appeared in every analyzed T-cell subset of PRAID patients.

Clones were read by immunoSEQ multiplex PCR, and TCRdb kept only the in-frame ones, dropping some. The sample lists approximately 11,000 clones; approximately 86% were seen once. Details on this clone: The antigen remains undetermined.

Germline CDR1 reads SGHTS; CDR2 reads YDEGEE. The CDR3 consists of 16 residues. J lost 5 bases, V lost 1 base, and 7 bases had no gene match. The source was CD8+ T cells from PBMCs, collected before stem cell transplantation. The chain links TRBV5-8 to TRBJ2-7, with TRBD2 matching over 12 bases. This sequence was found in a human donor with POMP-related autoinflammation and immune dysregulation (PRAID). CDR3 in amino acids: CASSLFLAGGSDEQYF. CDR3 sequence (DNA): TGTGCCAGCAGCTTGTTCCTAGCGGGAGGGTCCGACGAGCAGTACTTC. Looking up the rest from reference TRBV5-8 and TRBJ2-7 gives the full variable domain: EAGVTQSPTHLIKTRGQQATLRCSPISGHTSVYWYQQALGLGLQFLLWYDEGEERNRGNFPPRFSGRQFPNYSSELNVNALELEDSALYLCASSLFLAGGSDEQYFGPGTRLTVT.